Presented here are 27 T cell receptor beta chains from one specimen sequenced in a study of T cell responses to AZD1222 COVID-19 vaccine. Repertoires were generated with immunoSEQ multiplex PCR, while TCRdb's copy carries only in-frame clones and drops some. This sample has tens of thousands of clones; 85% to 90% occur once, and the top ten carry less than 9%. Sequenced here: peripheral blood, sampled 28 days after the second AZD1222 dose. All receptors come from an adult who received the AZD1222 COVID-19 vaccine.

This chain links TRBV19 with TRBJ1-2; 7 bases are shared with TRBD1. CDR1 is LNHDA and CDR2 is SQIVND in the germline V gene (reference sequence). Trimming took 5 bases from V and 0 from J; bases not matched to a gene: 12. This CDR3 has 17 amino acids. CDR3 residues: CASSSNRGETANYGYTF. In DNA, the CDR3 is TGTGCCAGTAGTTCTAACAGGGGAGAAACGGCTAACTATGGCTACACCTTC. The full variable domain, rest sourced from reference TRBV19 and TRBJ1-2, is DGGITQSPKYLFRKEGQNVTLSCEQNLNHDAMYWYRQDPGQGLRLIYYSQIVNDFQKGDIAEGYSVSREKKESFPLTVTSAQKNPTAFYLCASSSNRGETANYGYTFGSGTRLTVV.

The gene calls are TRBV7-9 and TRBJ1-1; perhaps TRBD1 as D (6 bases). V dropped 4 bases and J dropped 4 bases, with 10 bases sitting between them. CDR3 size: 13 residues. Per the germline V gene, CDR1 is SEHNR and CDR2 is FQNEAQ (reference sequence). The CDR3 nucleotides read TGTGCCAGCAGCTACACAGGGCCCACTGAAGCTTTCTTT. This codes for CASSYTGPTEAFF. Filled out from reference TRBV7-9 and TRBJ1-1, the complete variable domain reads DTGVSQNPRHKITKRGQNVTFRCDPISEHNRLYWYRQTLGQGPEFLTYFQNEAQLEKSRLLSDRFSAERPKGSFSTLEIQRTEQGDSAMYLCASSYTGPTEAFFGQGTRLTVV.

The count of this clone is one. The rearrangement links TRBV19 to TRBJ2-3, with TRBD2 as a possible D gene (5 bases). The CDR3 contains 15 residues. Germline CDR1 LNHDA, CDR2 SQIVND (reference sequence). V shed 7 bases and J shed 1 base, with 15 bases lying between them. The CDR3 loop reads CASTLSGWGTDTQYF. The CDR3 region has the DNA TGTGCCAGTACCTTAAGCGGTTGGGGCACAGATACGCAGTATTTT.

V usage is TRBV21-1 and J usage is TRBJ2-7; the DNA was not used to check the table's D call, TRBD1. TRBV21-1 is labeled a pseudogene. This CDR3 comprises 17 residues. The CDR3 DNA sequence: TGTGCCAGCAGCAAACGAATCCCGGGACAGGGTTCCCTCGAGCAGTACTTC. Amino acid sequence: CASSKRIPGQGSLEQYF.

The V and J genes are TRBV28 and TRBJ2-2; TRBD1 might be the D (6 bases). Per germline, CDR1 MDHEN and CDR2 SYDVKM. The length of the CDR3 is 15 residues. The V end was cut by 3 bases, the J end by 5 bases, with 13 bases between. The CDR3 DNA follows: TGTGCCAGCAGTTTTTCAGGGGTGGAGACCGGGGAGCTGTTTTTT. It specifies CASSFSGVETGELFF.

The gene calls are TRBV6-5 and TRBJ2-7; TRBD2 matches 7 bases. CDR3 length: 14 amino acids. Germline V lookup: CDR1 MNHEY, CDR2 SVGAGI. V lost 4 bases to trimming and J lost 3 bases; unmatched junction nucleotides: 6. The CDR3 DNA follows: TGTGCCAGCAGTTCCCCTAGCGGTGTCTACGAGCAGTACTTC. Translating gives CASSSPSGVYEQYF.

V is TRBV9 and J is TRBJ1-3; D ambiguous. Germline V gene lookup returns CDR1 SGDLS and CDR2 YYNGEE. This CDR3 comprises 14 residues. V gave up 0 bases and J gave up 4 bases, with 8 bases separating them. CDR3: CASSVAATGNTIYF. Written as DNA, the CDR3 is TGTGCCAGCAGCGTAGCGGCGACCGGAAACACCATATATTTT. Full variable domain (missing parts from reference TRBV9 and TRBJ1-3): DSGVTQTPKHLITATGQRVTLRCSPRSGDLSVYWYQQSLDQGLQFLIQYYNGEERAKGNILERFSAQQFPDLHSELNLSSLELGDSALYFCASSVAATGNTIYFGEGSWLTVV.

The chain joins TRBV6-5 to TRBJ1-6, with D perhaps matching TRBD1 (5 bases). This CDR3 comprises 15 residues. The V and J ends lost 2 bases and 9 bases respectively, with 14 bases between them. Looked up from germline, CDR1 is MNHEY and CDR2 is SVGAGI. The CDR3, as DNA: TGTGCCAGCAGTTACGGTCAGGGTAGAGGTTCACCCCTCCACTTT. Translated: CASSYGQGRGSPLHF.

Concerning this clone itself: Other DNA sequences in the same sample also yield this CDR3. The chain combines TRBV19 with TRBJ1-1; the D is unclear. CDR1 and CDR2 from the germline V gene are LNHDA and SQIVND (reference sequence). V was trimmed by 6 bases and J by 1 base, leaving 3 bases between them. The CDR3 totals 11 residues. The CDR3 loop reads CASSGNTEAFF. CDR3 DNA: TGTGCCAGTAGCGGGAACACTGAAGCTTTCTTT.

V usage is TRBV6-5 and J usage is TRBJ2-3; D may be TRBD2 (6 bases). This CDR3 has 13 amino acids. V lost 8 bases and J 2 bases, leaving 11 bases between the germline ends. CDR1 is MNHEY, CDR2 SVGAGI, per germline. The chain's CDR3 is CASGGPPTDTQYF. CDR3 bases: TGTGCCAGCGGAGGGCCCCCCACAGATACGCAGTATTTT.

The V call is TRBV24-1, the J call TRBJ2-7; tentatively, D is TRBD2 (5 bases). Looked up from germline, CDR1 is KGHDR and CDR2 is SFDVKD. The CDR3 has 14 amino acids. Trimming took off 2 bases at V and 4 bases at J, with 11 bases between the two ends. The chain's CDR3 is CATSDSSGTYEQYF. DNA for the CDR3: TGTGCCACCAGTGATTCGAGCGGAACTTACGAGCAGTACTTC.

V usage is TRBV6-2 or TRBV6-3 and J usage is TRBJ2-5; 7 bases map to TRBD2. The CDR3 is made up of 17 amino acids. The V segment lost 3 bases and the J segment 2 bases; nucleotides outside the gene matches: 12. Germline loops: CDR1 MNHEY, CDR2 SVGEGT. The CDR3 protein is CASSYGFSSGVQETQYF. Written as DNA, the CDR3 is TGTGCCAGCAGTTATGGGTTTTCTAGCGGCGTTCAAGAGACCCAGTACTTC.

The chain employs TRBV6-5 and TRBJ2-6; D ambiguous. Germline V CDR1 and CDR2: MNHEY, SVGAGI. This CDR3 spans 15 amino acids. The germline V and J ends were trimmed by 6 bases and 4 bases, with 13 bases remaining between them. The CDR3 is CASSSLAAGANVLTF. CDR3 bases: TGTGCCAGCAGCTCCCTGGCGGCCGGGGCCAACGTCCTGACTTTC.

The chain links TRBV5-1 to TRBJ1-2, with TRBD1 matching 11 bases. CDR1 is SGHRS, CDR2 YFSETQ, per germline. The CDR3 length is 14 residues. J was trimmed by 4 bases and V by 5 bases; bases with no gene match: 4. CDR3 amino acids: CASRGTGGPYGYTF. Here the CDR3 DNA reads TGCGCCAGCAGGGGGACAGGGGGGCCCTATGGCTACACCTTC.

The chain uses TRBV5-5 and TRBJ2-5; D is unclear. V gave up 4 bases and J gave up 4 bases, with 17 bases separating them. The germline V gene encodes CDR1 SGHKS and CDR2 YYEKEE (reference sequence). The CDR3 has 15 residues. This CDR3 is CASSPRGDPGETQYF. CDR3 nucleotides: TGTGCCAGCAGCCCACGAGGTGATCCGGGAGAGACCCAGTACTTC.

This clone has just one count. This rearrangement joins TRBV23-1 to TRBJ2-2; 10 bases fit TRBD1. TRBV23-1 is recorded as an ORF, its role being uncertain. CDR3 length equals 17 residues. V lost 3 bases, J lost 5 bases, and 9 bases stayed unmatched. DNA for the CDR3: TGCGCCAGCAGTCACACCTCCTGGACAGGGGGGACCGGGGAGCTGTTTTTT. Residues: CASSHTSWTGGTGELFF.

This sequence joins TRBV30 and TRBJ1-6; weak D call: TRBD1 (5 bases). Germline V gene data show CDR1 as GTSNPN and CDR2 as SVGIG (reference sequence). The ends were cut back, 3 bases at V and 10 bases at J, with 28 bases in the middle. This CDR3 spans 18 amino acids. CDR3 coding DNA: TGTGCCTGGAGGTCCCTGGGTCAGGGTATTTGGAAAGGGTCACCCCTCCACTTT. Translated, it gives CAWRSLGQGIWKGSPLHF.

The rearrangement uses TRBV11-3 and TRBJ2-7, with TRBD2 matching 11 bases. The CDR3 has 16 residues. J lost 5 bases, V lost 1 base, and 7 bases had no gene match. The germline CDR1 and CDR2 sequences are SGHNT and YENEEA. The CDR3 DNA is TGTGCCAGCAGCTTAGGAGTAGCGGGAGGGCCCCACGAGCAGTACTTC. Amino acids: CASSLGVAGGPHEQYF.

The rearrangement joins TRBV9 to TRBJ2-1; TRBD2 aligns across 11 bases. Germline V gene data show CDR1 as SGDLS and CDR2 as YYNGEE. V trimming: 4 bases; J trimming: 12 bases; junction bases outside the gene matches: 12. The length of the CDR3 is 15 residues. The CDR3 reads CASSISGRASVGQFF. CDR3 bases: TGTGCCAGCAGCATTAGCGGGAGGGCCTCGGTGGGGCAGTTCTTC. The whole variable domain, remainder taken from reference TRBV9 and TRBJ2-1, is DSGVTQTPKHLITATGQRVTLRCSPRSGDLSVYWYQQSLDQGLQFLIQYYNGEERAKGNILERFSAQQFPDLHSELNLSSLELGDSALYFCASSISGRASVGQFFGPGTRLTVL.

The chain is built from TRBV7-2 and TRBJ2-7; D gene uncertain. The CDR3 sequence is 16 residues long. Looked up from germline, CDR1 is SGHTA and CDR2 is FQGNSA. V was pared by 1 base and J by 7 bases, with 20 bases between. CDR3 DNA sequence: TGTGCCAGCAGCTTAGGTGTAGTGGGTGTCATGGGGGAGCAGTACTTC. This sequence encodes CASSLGVVGVMGEQYF.

V gene TRBV6-2 or TRBV6-3 combines with J gene TRBJ2-3; 9 nucleotides align to TRBD2. J gave up 7 bases and V 5 bases, and 4 bases lay outside the gene matches. The germline V gene has CDR1 MNHEY and CDR2 SVGEGT. The CDR3 totals 13 residues. The CDR3 loop is CASSQGLANTQYF. CDR3 DNA sequence: TGTGCCAGCAGTCAGGGACTAGCAAATACGCAGTATTTT.

The J gene is TRBJ2-7, the V gene TRBV4-3; 9 nucleotides agree with TRBD2. V dropped 2 bases and J dropped 0; count of bases not matched to a gene: 2. CDR1 is LGHNA, CDR2 YSLEER, per germline. The CDR3 contains 15 residues. DNA of the CDR3: TGCGCCAGCAGCCAAAGGACTAGCGCCTCCTACGAGCAGTACTTC. It yields the protein CASSQRTSASYEQYF.

This sequence joins TRBV4-1 and TRBJ2-7; maybe TRBD1 (5 bases). This CDR3 has 15 residues. V lost 1 base and J lost 1, with 11 bases in between. Germline CDR1 is MGHRA and CDR2 is YSYEKL. In DNA form, the CDR3 reads TGCGCCAGCAGCCAAGTTCTGACAGTTTCCTACGAGCAGTACTTC. It is translated as CASSQVLTVSYEQYF.

This chain uses TRBV25-1 with TRBJ1-2; D gene uncertain. The length of the CDR3 is 12 residues. The ends were cut back, 6 bases at V and 5 bases at J, with 10 bases in the middle. The germline V gene encodes CDR1 MGHDK and CDR2 SYGVNS. This CDR3 reads CASREGNYGYTF. The CDR3 DNA follows: TGTGCCAGCAGGGAAGGGAATTATGGCTACACCTTC.

This rearrangement joins TRBV11-2 to TRBJ2-1, with a weak D call TRBD2 (6 bases). The CDR3 runs 17 residues. CDR1 and CDR2 from the germline V gene are SGHAT and FQNNGV. V lost 3 bases to trimming and J lost 0 bases, with 15 bases between them. CDR3 region: CASSFPLAPSSYNEQFF. CDR3 nucleotide sequence: TGTGCCAGCAGCTTTCCCCTAGCGCCCAGCTCCTACAATGAGCAGTTCTTC.

The chain has TRBV12-3 or TRBV12-4 and TRBJ2-1; 9 positions agree with TRBD1. Unmatched junction bases numbered 3, after V lost 6 bases and J lost 9 bases. The CDR3 has 12 residues. CDR3: CASRGQGSEQFF. The CDR3 region has the DNA TGTGCCAGCAGGGGACAGGGTTCTGAGCAGTTCTTC.

The chain carries TRBV15 and TRBJ1-2; TRBD1 agrees at 7 bases. Germline CDR1 LNHNV, CDR2 YYDKDF (reference sequence). The CDR3 runs 13 residues. Trimming cost V 5 bases and J 8 bases; bases outside gene matches: 8. The CDR3 spells CATSPGQVGGYTF. Here the CDR3 DNA reads TGTGCCACCAGCCCCGGACAGGTAGGGGGCTACACCTTC.